What follows are 13 T cell receptor beta chains derived from one specimen sequenced in a study of human T cells and chemical hapten exposure. TCRdb reprocessed the RACE reads via MiXCR and lists one record per CDR3 protein. This sample carries 240,000 or so distinct CDR3 sequences, around 9.3% of them seen once, and the ten largest clones take under 2.5%. Time point denoted: pre-sensitization, week 0. Treatment of the sample: therapeutic diphenylcyclopropenone sensitization with weekly scalp DPC. Sample: whole blood, taken in connection with sensitization to the hapten diphenylcyclopropenone (DPC). The receptors shown here come from a woman aged 40 to 55 with alopecia areata. Some clones in this sample may be carry-over from other donors' samples.

In this sample, this clonotype turned up many times. The chain joins TRBV24-1 to TRBJ2-2; 10 bases map to TRBD1. The V segment lost 7 bases and the J segment 3 bases; nucleotides outside the gene matches: 1. The CDR3 sequence is 14 residues long. Germline V lookup: CDR1 KGHDR, CDR2 SFDVKD. The CDR3 spells CATRGTGDTGELFF. The CDR3 DNA sequence: TGTGCCACCAGAGGGACAGGGGACACCGGGGAGCTGTTTTTT.

This clonotype was seen only a few times. The chain links TRBV20-1 to TRBJ2-3; 10 nucleotides align to TRBD2. CDR1 and CDR2 (germline): DFQATT, SNEGSKA (reference sequence). V was pared by 1 base and J by 4 bases, with 11 bases of the junction left unmatched. This CDR3 region has 17 residues. CDR3 sequence (DNA): TGCAGTGCTAGAGTTCGGCTAGCGGGAGCTTTCTCAGATACGCAGTATTTT. This sequence encodes CSARVRLAGAFSDTQYF.

This clonotype was counted a few times. The chain couples TRBV12-3 or TRBV12-4 to TRBJ2-2; D possibly corresponds to TRBD1 (6 bases). V was shortened by 7 bases and J by 0 bases, with 12 bases between the two germline ends. There are 15 residues in the CDR3. CDR3 nucleotides: TGTGCCAGCACTCCCGGGACAACGAACACCGGGGAGCTGTTTTTT. Protein sequence: CASTPGTTNTGELFF.

This clonotype has more than one count but fewer than ten. This rearrangement joins TRBV14 to TRBJ1-1, with unresolved D. Trimming took 1 base from V and 3 from J, leaving 12 bases between them. The CDR3 is 15 amino acids. CDR1 SGHDN and CDR2 FVKESK come from the germline V gene. CDR3 in amino acids: CASSQGVWADTEAFF. The CDR3 DNA is TGTGCCAGCAGCCAAGGGGTTTGGGCCGACACTGAAGCTTTCTTT.

The chain is built from TRBV5-1 and TRBJ1-1, with 10 bases identical to TRBD1. Trimming removed 3 bases from V and 4 bases from J; junction bases left unmatched: 3. The CDR3 runs to 14 residues. Germline CDR1 is SGHRS and CDR2 is YFSETQ. For the CDR3, the DNA is TGCGCCAGCAGCTCGACAGGGGGCCCCACTGAAGCTTTCTTT. Encoded protein: CASSSTGGPTEAFF.

This clonotype was found many times. The rearrangement links TRBV6-5 to TRBJ2-1; 10 bases fit TRBD1. The V and J ends lost 5 bases and 4 bases, in that order; junction bases with no gene match: 8. Per germline, CDR1 MNHEY and CDR2 SVGAGI. This CDR3 comprises 16 residues. The CDR3 loop is CASSPGDRGTYNEQFF. The CDR3 DNA sequence: TGTGCCAGCAGTCCAGGGGACAGGGGAACTTACAATGAGCAGTTCTTC.

This sequence joins TRBV28 and TRBJ2-2; D gene uncertain. Germline V CDR1 and CDR2: MDHEN, SYDVKM. The germline V and J ends were trimmed by 6 bases and 6 bases, with 11 bases remaining between them. This CDR3 has 13 residues. In DNA form, the CDR3 reads TGTGCCAGCAGGCCGGGTTACGCCGGGGAGCTGTTTTTT. It specifies CASRPGYAGELFF.

This clonotype has a handful of counts. In DNA form, the CDR3 reads TGCAGCGTTGAGGGCATGTCGGGCAATGAGCAGTTCTTC. This codes for CSVEGMSGNEQFF. The chain links TRBV29-1 to TRBJ2-1; D remains unclear. The ends were cut back, 3 bases at V and 6 bases at J, with 12 bases in the middle. The CDR3 length is 13 residues. Germline values: CDR1 SQVTM, CDR2 ANQGSEA.

This clonotype has a count of ten or more. The V call is TRBV7-2, the J call TRBJ2-1; TRBD1 matches at 7 bases. Germline CDR1 is SGHTA and CDR2 is FQGNSA. With 5 bases clipped from V and 11 bases from J, the junction kept 9 bases outside the gene matches. The CDR3 contains 13 residues. Here the CDR3 DNA reads TGTGCCAGCAGCACAGGGACAGCTCGCAAGCAGTTCTTC. Translating gives CASSTGTARKQFF.

This clonotype was detected a few times. The gene calls are TRBV7-9 and TRBJ1-2; D gene ambiguous. This CDR3 has 14 amino acids. Germline V CDR1 and CDR2: SEHNR, FQNEAQ (reference sequence). Trimming left V 1 base short and J 1 base short, with 7 bases between. The chain's CDR3 is CASSLGQVNYGYTF. The CDR3 nucleotides read TGTGCCAGCAGCTTAGGGCAGGTTAACTATGGCTACACCTTC.

This clonotype was seen only a few times. The genes are TRBV12-3 or TRBV12-4 and TRBJ2-3; no clear D. CDR3 length: 12 amino acids. Trimming took off 5 bases at V and 2 bases at J, with 5 bases between the two ends. The CDR3 sequence: CASSVATDTQYF. Written as DNA, the CDR3 is TGTGCCAGCAGTGTGGCCACAGATACGCAGTATTTT.

This clonotype was observed a handful of times. The chain has TRBV4-2 and TRBJ2-3; 9 bases map to TRBD1. The CDR3 is made up of 19 amino acids. J lost 0 bases, V lost 5 bases, and 15 bases had no gene match. The germline gives CDR1 LGHNA, CDR2 YNFKEQ. The CDR3: CASSKNPGTGTSSTDTQYF. CDR3 bases: TGTGCCAGCAGCAAAAACCCAGGGACAGGGACCTCTAGCACAGATACGCAGTATTTT.

This clonotype was observed a few times. The V gene is TRBV7-2, the J gene TRBJ2-7; possibly TRBD2 for D (6 bases). The CDR3 totals 13 residues. The germline V and J ends were trimmed by 2 bases and 7 bases, with 12 bases remaining between them. In germline, CDR1 is SGHTA, CDR2 FQGNSA. The CDR3, as DNA: TGTGCCAGCAGCTTACCGGTACGGGGGGAGCAGTACTTC. It encodes CASSLPVRGEQYF.